This TCR beta chain was obtained from a study of T cell repertoires in cytomegalovirus infection. Study as a whole: CMV infection plus the matching HLA type was flagged by public TCR beta signatures. Study results and limitations: Cumulative frequency of public TCR beta families picked out carriers of CMV plus the relevant HLA.

This clonotype was found many times. The target antigen is unknown. The V end lost 5 bases, the J end lost 5 bases, and 18 bases lay between the germline ends. The germline V gene encodes CDR1 SEHNR and CDR2 FQNEAQ (reference sequence). CDR3 size: 16 residues. One entry per CDR3 protein, called by TCRdb with MiXCR from the reads. The sample lists hundreds of thousands of distinct CDR3 sequences; roughly 30% were seen once. The J gene is TRBJ1-4, the V gene TRBV7-9, with a weak D call TRBD1 (6 bases). This sequence originates from a human donor in good health (CMV status not recorded). Some clones in this sample may be carry-over from other donors' samples. Here the sequenced sample was cultured CD8+ T cells from PBMCs, taken from culture after CMV antigen stimulation. The CDR3, as DNA: TGTGCCAGCAGCGACCGGGACACCCGAGGAAATGAAAAACTGTTTTTT. Translating it yields CASSDRDTRGNEKLFF.